This T cell receptor (beta chain) was obtained from a study of vaccination and CD4 T cells after COVID-19. The CDR3 runs 12 residues. The V gene's germline CDR1 is DFQATT and CDR2 SNEGSKA (reference sequence). J lost 2 bases, V lost 8 bases, and 6 bases had no gene match. The assay that was used to sequence DNA from cultured CD4+ T cells was the Oncomine TCR Beta short-read assay. TCRdb passed the PCR reads through MiXCR, listing each CDR3 protein once. The sample lists approximately 15,000 distinct CDR3 sequences; approximately 54% were seen once. Treatment reported: roughly ten-day PBMC culture with coronavirus spike peptide pools or control peptides (ViraFEST assay). With respect to this clonotype: What it binds is unknown.

Sequencing was performed on CD4+ T cells from blood, cultured in vitro. The chain couples TRBV20-1 to TRBJ2-7, with TRBD2 identical over 7 bases. The clonotype comes from a human donor who had recovered from COVID-19. CDR3 nucleotide sequence: TGCAGTATGGGGGGGAACCCCTACGAGCAGTACTTC. It specifies CSMGGNPYEQYF.